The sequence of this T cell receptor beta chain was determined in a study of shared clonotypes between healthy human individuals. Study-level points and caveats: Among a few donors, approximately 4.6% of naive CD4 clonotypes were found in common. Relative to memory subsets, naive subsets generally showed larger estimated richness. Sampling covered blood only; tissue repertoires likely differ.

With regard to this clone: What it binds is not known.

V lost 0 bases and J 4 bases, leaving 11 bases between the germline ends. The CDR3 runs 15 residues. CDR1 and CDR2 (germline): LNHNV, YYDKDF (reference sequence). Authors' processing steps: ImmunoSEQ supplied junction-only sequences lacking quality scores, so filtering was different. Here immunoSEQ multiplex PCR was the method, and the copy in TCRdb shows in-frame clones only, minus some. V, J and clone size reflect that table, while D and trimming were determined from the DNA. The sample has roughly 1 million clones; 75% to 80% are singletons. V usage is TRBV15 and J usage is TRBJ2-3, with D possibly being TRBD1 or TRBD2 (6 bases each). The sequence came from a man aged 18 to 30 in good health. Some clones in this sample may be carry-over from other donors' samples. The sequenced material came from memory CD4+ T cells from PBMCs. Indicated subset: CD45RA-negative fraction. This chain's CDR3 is CATSRDRGPADTQYF. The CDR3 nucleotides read TGTGCCACCAGCAGAGATCGGGGGCCTGCAGATACGCAGTATTTT.